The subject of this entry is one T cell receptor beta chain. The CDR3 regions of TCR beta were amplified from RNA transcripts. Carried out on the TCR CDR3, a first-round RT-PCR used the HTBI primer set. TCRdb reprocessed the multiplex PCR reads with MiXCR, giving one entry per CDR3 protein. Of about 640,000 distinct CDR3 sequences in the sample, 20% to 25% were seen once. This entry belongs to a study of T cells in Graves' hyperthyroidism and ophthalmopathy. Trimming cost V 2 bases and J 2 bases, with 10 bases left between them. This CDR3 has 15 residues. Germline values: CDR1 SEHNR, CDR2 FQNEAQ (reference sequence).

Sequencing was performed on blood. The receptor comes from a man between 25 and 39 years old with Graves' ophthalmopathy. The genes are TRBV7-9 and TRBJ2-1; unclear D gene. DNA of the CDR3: TGTGCCAGCAGCTTATATCTCAGCGCCTACAATGAGCAGTTCTTC. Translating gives CASSLYLSAYNEQFF.